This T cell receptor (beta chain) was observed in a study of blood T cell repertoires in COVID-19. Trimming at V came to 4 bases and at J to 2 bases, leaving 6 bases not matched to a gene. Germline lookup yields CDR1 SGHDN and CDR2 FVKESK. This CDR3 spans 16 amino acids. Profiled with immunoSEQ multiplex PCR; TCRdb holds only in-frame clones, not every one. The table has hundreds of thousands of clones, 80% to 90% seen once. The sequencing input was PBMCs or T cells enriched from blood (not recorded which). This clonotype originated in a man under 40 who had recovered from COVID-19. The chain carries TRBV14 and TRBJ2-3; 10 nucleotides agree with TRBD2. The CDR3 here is CASSLLAGGLTDTQYF. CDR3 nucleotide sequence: TGTGCCAGCAGCCTCTTAGCGGGGGGCCTCACAGATACGCAGTATTTT.